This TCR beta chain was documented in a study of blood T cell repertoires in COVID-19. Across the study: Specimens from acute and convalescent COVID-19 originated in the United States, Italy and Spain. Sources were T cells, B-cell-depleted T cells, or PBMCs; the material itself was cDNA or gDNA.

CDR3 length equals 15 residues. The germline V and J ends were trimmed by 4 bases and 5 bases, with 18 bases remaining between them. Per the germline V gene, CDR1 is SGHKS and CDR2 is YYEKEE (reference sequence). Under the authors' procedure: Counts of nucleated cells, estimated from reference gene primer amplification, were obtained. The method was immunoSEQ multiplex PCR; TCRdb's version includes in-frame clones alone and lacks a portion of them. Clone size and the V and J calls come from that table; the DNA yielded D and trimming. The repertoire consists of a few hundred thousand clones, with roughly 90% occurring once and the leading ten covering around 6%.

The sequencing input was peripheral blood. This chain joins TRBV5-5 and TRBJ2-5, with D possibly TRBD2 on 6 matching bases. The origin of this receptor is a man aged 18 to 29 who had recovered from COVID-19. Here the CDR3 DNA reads TGTGCCAGCAGCGGGGCGGAGGGATGGTACGAGACCCAGTACTTC. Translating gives CASSGAEGWYETQYF.